A single sample gave rise to the 21 T cell receptor beta chains below, sequenced in a study of blood T cell repertoires in COVID-19. The protocol was immunoSEQ multiplex PCR, while the TCRdb copy is restricted to in-frame clones and leaves out a portion. The table has about 270,000 clones, nearly 85% seen once; the top ten hold about 9.1%. The sample consisted of peripheral blood. The receptors originated from a human donor in a cohort sampled during active COVID-19.

This chain uses TRBV12-3 or TRBV12-4 with TRBJ2-3; the D gene is possibly TRBD2 (5 bases). V was trimmed by 8 bases and J by 3 bases, leaving 12 bases between them. The CDR3 contains 13 residues. CDR3 nucleotide sequence: TGTGCCAGCTTCCGGACTGCTACAGATACGCAGTATTTT. This translates into CASFRTATDTQYF.

The V and J genes are TRBV7-3 and TRBJ2-7, with D maybe TRBD1 (6 bases). V lost 5 bases and J lost 6, with 14 bases in between. The CDR3 length is 13 residues. CDR1 SGHTA and CDR2 FQGTGA come from the germline V gene. CDR3 loop: CASSQKGGSEQYF. CDR3 DNA sequence: TGTGCCAGCAGCCAGAAAGGGGGTAGCGAGCAGTACTTC.

The V and J genes are TRBV5-1 and TRBJ2-1; TRBD2 aligns across 13 bases. The CDR3 is 15 residues long. CDR1 and CDR2 from the germline V gene are SGHRS and YFSETQ. Unmatched junction bases numbered 7, after V lost 6 bases and J lost 7 bases. CDR3 DNA sequence: TGCGCCAGCAACACCGGACTAGCGGGAGTGAATGAGCAGTTCTTC. Amino acid sequence: CASNTGLAGVNEQFF.

This clone was found a few times. The chain employs TRBV5-1 and TRBJ2-7, with 9 bases lining up with TRBD1. Per the germline V gene, CDR1 is SGHRS and CDR2 is YFSETQ. V lost 0 bases and J lost 2; bases outside the gene matches: 3. The CDR3 is 15 amino acids. The CDR3 DNA follows: TGCGCCAGCAGCTTGGGAGGGACAGGGCCCTACGAGCAGTACTTC. Residues: CASSLGGTGPYEQYF.

This clone was observed a single time. V and J are TRBV19 and TRBJ1-5, with 9 bases that match TRBD1. The CDR3 loop spans 14 amino acids. J was trimmed by 6 bases and V by 6 bases; bases with no gene match: 6. Germline CDR1 reads LNHDA; CDR2 reads SQIVND (reference sequence). Here the CDR3 reads CASRGTGSPQPQHF. The CDR3 DNA sequence: TGTGCCAGTAGGGGGACAGGGTCCCCTCAGCCCCAGCATTTT. Complete variable domain (other parts from reference TRBV19 and TRBJ1-5): DGGITQSPKYLFRKEGQNVTLSCEQNLNHDAMYWYRQDPGQGLRLIYYSQIVNDFQKGDIAEGYSVSREKKESFPLTVTSAQKNPTAFYLCASRGTGSPQPQHFGDGTRLSIL.

In its sample, this clone was seen many times. The V call is TRBV21-1, the J call TRBJ2-7; TRBD2 was called by the table and not checked on the DNA. TRBV21-1 constitutes a pseudogene. The CDR3 loop spans 20 amino acids. CDR3 coding DNA: TGTGCCAGCAGCAAAGCGCTCGGACTAGCGGGAGGGCCCAGTCGGTACGAGCAGTACTTC. This translates into CASSKALGLAGGPSRYEQYF.

The rearrangement links TRBV9 to TRBJ2-3; 9 positions agree with TRBD1. Per the germline V gene, CDR1 is SGDLS and CDR2 is YYNGEE. Trimming cost V 0 bases and J 4 bases; bases outside gene matches: 6. The CDR3 is 16 residues long. The CDR3 DNA reads as TGTGCCAGCAGCGTAGAGGGGACAGGGTCCCCAGATACGCAGTATTTT. Its translation: CASSVEGTGSPDTQYF.

V gene TRBV6-5 combines with J gene TRBJ1-1; the D gene is possibly TRBD1 (5 bases). The CDR3 runs to 14 residues. The germline gives CDR1 MNHEY, CDR2 SVGAGI. Trimming removed 1 base from V and 6 bases from J, with 12 bases in between. The CDR3 DNA follows: TGTGCCAGCAGTTACTTCAACCAGGGCTCTGAAGCTTTCTTT. Translating it yields CASSYFNQGSEAFF.

The chain joins TRBV28 to TRBJ1-4; D unresolved. V lost 3 bases and J 8 bases, leaving 16 bases between the germline ends. Germline CDR1 MDHEN, CDR2 SYDVKM. The CDR3 is made up of 15 amino acids. The CDR3 sequence is CASSFQRPRGEKLFF. Here the CDR3 DNA reads TGTGCCAGCAGTTTCCAACGCCCTAGAGGAGAAAAACTGTTTTTT.

This clone turned up a few times. The V call is TRBV19, the J call TRBJ1-4; possible D gene TRBD1, 6 bases. Germline CDR1 reads LNHDA; CDR2 reads SQIVND (reference sequence). The CDR3 extends over 13 amino acids. V lost 9 bases to trimming and J lost 5 bases, with 13 bases between them. In DNA, the CDR3 is TGTGCCAGCCGGACAGCCATAAATGAAAAACTGTTTTTT. Residues: CASRTAINEKLFF.

V and J are TRBV6-6 and TRBJ1-1, with 7 bases lining up with TRBD1. The V segment lost 6 bases and the J segment 1 base; nucleotides outside the gene matches: 8. The length of the CDR3 is 15 residues. CDR1 and CDR2 (germline): MNHNY, SVGAGI (reference sequence). The CDR3 bases are TGTGCCAGCAGCAGGGGGTGGGACACGAACACTGAAGCTTTCTTT. Its translation: CASSRGWDTNTEAFF.

This chain links TRBV11-2 with TRBJ2-7, with TRBD1 matching over 8 bases. The CDR3 length is 18 residues. V shed 1 base and J 2 bases; nucleotides not matched to a gene: 13. CDR1 SGHAT and CDR2 FQNNGV come from the germline V gene. The CDR3 is CASSLGVSGGAYPYEQYF. CDR3 DNA sequence: TGTGCCAGCAGCTTAGGGGTTTCAGGGGGCGCTTACCCCTACGAGCAGTACTTC.

The chain recombines TRBV7-3 with TRBJ2-3; 13 nucleotides align to TRBD2. Germline CDR1 reads SGHTA; CDR2 reads FQGTGA. This CDR3 contains 17 residues. V was clipped by 4 bases and J by 4 bases; unmatched bases: 8. This CDR3 reads CASSSRTSGRYADTQYF. The CDR3 DNA reads as TGTGCCAGCAGCTCCCGGACTAGCGGGAGATACGCAGATACGCAGTATTTT.

The chain has TRBV6-2 or TRBV6-3 and TRBJ2-2; unclear D gene. In germline, CDR1 is MNHEY, CDR2 SVGEGT. V was pared by 2 bases and J by 2 bases, with 9 bases between. The CDR3 loop spans 15 amino acids. In nucleotides, the CDR3 is TGTGCCAGCAGTTACAATTGGGCCAACACCGGGGAGCTGTTTTTT. Its protein product is CASSYNWANTGELFF.

Here the CDR3 DNA reads TGTGCCAGCAGCTTGCTGGGACAGAATACCTACGAGCAGTACTTC. Translation: CASSLLGQNTYEQYF. The rearrangement links TRBV5-6 to TRBJ2-7; 7 bases align to TRBD1. The germline gives CDR1 SGHDT, CDR2 YYEEEE. This CDR3 comprises 15 residues. V trimming: 1 base; J trimming: 2 bases; junction bases outside the gene matches: 6.

V is TRBV3-1 (or the pseudogene TRBV3-2) and J is TRBJ2-5, with TRBD2 identical over 12 bases. CDR1 is LGHDT and CDR2 is YNNKEL in the germline V gene (reference sequence). Unmatched junction bases numbered 2, after V lost 1 base and J lost 5 bases. The length of the CDR3 is 15 residues. The chain's CDR3 is CASSQGTSGKETQYF. Written as DNA, the CDR3 is TGTGCCAGCAGCCAAGGGACTAGCGGGAAGGAGACCCAGTACTTC.

This sequence joins TRBV5-4 and TRBJ2-2; 14 nucleotides agree with TRBD2. CDR3 length equals 18 residues. J was trimmed by 1 base and V by 4 bases; bases with no gene match: 6. CDR1 is SGHNT, CDR2 YYREEE, per germline (reference sequence). CDR3 in amino acids: CASSPGTSGGWNTGELFF. In DNA form, the CDR3 reads TGTGCCAGCAGCCCAGGGACTAGCGGGGGATGGAACACCGGGGAGCTGTTTTTT.

This clone was recorded only once. This chain connects TRBV21-1 to TRBJ2-7; the table's D call TRBD2 went unverified against the DNA. TRBV21-1 is a listed pseudogene. The CDR3 contains 16 residues. The CDR3 spells CASSNKLAGGPYEQYF. The CDR3 DNA reads as TGTGCCAGCAGCAACAAACTAGCGGGGGGGCCTTACGAGCAGTACTTC.

This clone was counted a few times. This chain connects TRBV19 to TRBJ2-7; tentatively, D is TRBD1 (8 bases). The germline V gene encodes CDR1 LNHDA and CDR2 SQIVND (reference sequence). Between the trimmed V and J ends, which lost 5 bases and 5 bases, there was a span of 16 bases. The CDR3 runs to 14 residues. The CDR3 sequence: CASSANRGRDEQYF. As DNA, the CDR3 is TGTGCCAGTAGTGCAAACAGGGGGAGGGACGAGCAGTACTTC.

The chain couples TRBV5-6 to TRBJ2-7, with TRBD2 matching 7 bases. The CDR3 has 11 residues. The trim removed 6 bases at V and 11 bases at J, leaving 8 bases unmatched. CDR1 is SGHDT and CDR2 is YYEEEE in the germline V gene. The CDR3 DNA is TGTGCCAGCACCTCGGGGGGATCGAAGTACTTC. Its translation: CASTSGGSKYF.

The V and J genes are TRBV7-8 and TRBJ1-1, with D unresolved. The ends were cut back, 5 bases at V and 1 base at J, with 14 bases in the middle. Looked up from germline, CDR1 is SGHVS and CDR2 is FQNEAQ. CDR3 length equals 15 residues. CDR3 sequence: CASSLLPQQNTEAFF. In DNA form, the CDR3 reads TGTGCCAGCAGCCTCCTCCCCCAACAGAACACTGAAGCTTTCTTT.